This entry lists 18 T cell receptor beta chains sequenced from one sample in a study of control samples from healthy donors and cancer patients. Sequencing used immunoSEQ multiplex PCR; TCRdb keeps in-frame clones, though not all of them. The table lists approximately 50,000 clones, approximately 86% of them singletons. Sequenced: PBMCs. The receptors stem from a man aged 60-69 years with head and neck cancer.

Details on this clone: The same CDR3 arises from other DNA sequences in this sample as well. The chain is built from TRBV4-2 and TRBJ2-3, with D unresolved. V lost 1 base to trimming and J lost 3 bases, with 5 bases between them. The CDR3 has 13 amino acids. Germline CDR1 reads LGHNA; CDR2 reads YNFKEQ. The CDR3 sequence: CASSQVGTDTQYF. CDR3 in DNA: TGTGCCAGCAGCCAAGTTGGTACAGATACGCAGTATTTT.

This chain connects TRBV5-1 to TRBJ2-7; D is ambiguous. The CDR3 contains 14 residues. The V and J ends lost 0 bases and 0 bases respectively, with 7 bases between them. Germline CDR1 reads SGHRS; CDR2 reads YFSETQ. The CDR3 region is CASSLDVSSYEQYF. In nucleotides, the CDR3 is TGCGCCAGCAGCTTGGACGTAAGCTCCTACGAGCAGTACTTC. The full variable domain, rest sourced from reference TRBV5-1 and TRBJ2-7, is KAGVTQTPRYLIKTRGQQVTLSCSPISGHRSVSWYQQTPGQGLQFLFEYFSETQRNKGNFPGRFSGRQFSNSRSEMNVSTLELGDSALYLCASSLDVSSYEQYFGPGTRLTVT.

The chain carries TRBV19 and TRBJ1-2, with unresolved D. The CDR3 has 15 residues. The V end lost 3 bases, the J end lost 8 bases, and 19 bases lay between the germline ends. Germline assignment: CDR1 LNHDA and CDR2 SQIVND (reference sequence). In DNA, the CDR3 is TGTGCCAGTAGTATCCACTTTGGCCAGGCGTCCGGCTACACCTTC. This translates into CASSIHFGQASGYTF.

V is TRBV12-3 or TRBV12-4 and J is TRBJ2-1, with 7 bases matching TRBD2. With V trimmed by 6 bases and J by 9 bases, 8 bases remained unmatched. The CDR3 extends over 13 amino acids. This CDR3 is CASSPPGLVEQFF. CDR3 nucleotide sequence: TGTGCCAGCAGCCCCCCAGGACTAGTTGAGCAGTTCTTC.

The rearrangement uses TRBV5-1 and TRBJ2-3; 8 positions match TRBD2. The V and J ends lost 3 bases and 0 bases, in that order; junction bases with no gene match: 3. The CDR3 is 15 residues long. Germline V gene lookup returns CDR1 SGHRS and CDR2 YFSETQ. For the CDR3, the DNA is TGCGCCAGCAGCTCGACTAGCGTTAGCACAGATACGCAGTATTTT. It specifies CASSSTSVSTDTQYF.

The V and J genes are TRBV28 and TRBJ2-5, with D uncertain. There are 14 residues in the CDR3. CDR1 MDHEN and CDR2 SYDVKM come from the germline V gene. The V gene lost 6 bases and the J gene lost 4 bases, with 15 bases spanning the gap. The CDR3 reads CASRRPQRRETQYF. CDR3 nucleotide sequence: TGTGCCAGCAGGCGGCCACAGCGCCGAGAGACCCAGTACTTC.

The chain is built from TRBV28 and TRBJ1-6; D is possibly TRBD1 (6 bases). The CDR3 spans 17 residues. Germline values: CDR1 MDHEN, CDR2 SYDVKM. V lost 6 bases and J lost 4, with 19 bases in between. CDR3 in DNA: TGTGCCAGCAGCTCGCGGGTCGGGGGCATTTATAATTCACCCCTCCACTTT. Translation gives CASSSRVGGIYNSPLHF. Variable domain in full (rest from reference TRBV28 and TRBJ1-6): DVKVTQSSRYLVKRTGEKVFLECVQDMDHENMFWYRQDPGLGLRLIYFSYDVKMKEKGDIPEGYSVSREKKERFSLILESASTNQTSMYLCASSSRVGGIYNSPLHFGNGTRLTVT.

The chain recombines TRBV7-8 with TRBJ1-5; D is unclear. The germline V gene has CDR1 SGHVS and CDR2 FQNEAQ. V lost 5 bases to trimming and J lost 4 bases, with 15 bases between them. The CDR3 loop spans 15 amino acids. The CDR3: CASSQIGGINQPQHF. CDR3 nucleotide sequence: TGTGCCAGCAGCCAAATCGGCGGAATTAATCAGCCCCAGCATTTT.

Concerning this clone: Other DNA sequences in this specimen translate into the identical CDR3. The chain links TRBV5-4 to TRBJ1-2, with 8 bases fitting TRBD1. Trimming cost V 5 bases and J 5 bases; bases outside gene matches: 11. Germline V lookup: CDR1 SGHNT, CDR2 YYREEE (reference sequence). The CDR3 runs to 15 residues. CDR3 DNA: TGTGCCAGCAGTCCCAGACAGGGGCTGGGGTATGGCTACACCTTC. This sequence encodes CASSPRQGLGYGYTF.

The chain combines TRBV19 with TRBJ2-7, with D unclear. The CDR3 is 14 amino acids. Germline-derived CDR1 and CDR2 are LNHDA and SQIVND (reference sequence). V lost 3 bases to trimming and J lost 0 bases, with 9 bases between them. The CDR3 sequence is CASSMTLSSYEQYF. CDR3 nucleotides: TGTGCCAGTAGTATGACACTAAGCTCCTACGAGCAGTACTTC.

V gene TRBV7-2 combines with J gene TRBJ2-2, with a tentative D call TRBD2 (5 bases). Trimming stripped 5 bases from V and 6 bases from J, with 16 bases between. Per germline, CDR1 SGHTA and CDR2 FQGNSA. The CDR3 is 15 residues long. CDR3 loop: CASSPERAGAGELFF. The CDR3 bases are TGTGCCAGCAGCCCCGAGAGGGCCGGAGCCGGGGAGCTGTTTTTT. The entire variable domain, with the rest obtained from reference TRBV7-2 and TRBJ2-2, is as follows: GAGVSQSPSNKVTEKGKDVELRCDPISGHTALYWYRQSLGQGLEFLIYFQGNSAPDKSGLPSDRFSAERTGGSVSTLTIQRTQQEDSAVYLCASSPERAGAGELFFGEGSRLTVL.

J is TRBJ1-1 and V is TRBV7-2; TRBD1 matches 7 bases. Germline V gene sequence: CDR1 SGHTA, CDR2 FQGNSA. The V segment lost 4 bases and the J segment 9 bases; nucleotides outside the gene matches: 5. CDR3 size: 12 residues. The CDR3 region is CASSSQGNKAFF. DNA for the CDR3: TGTGCCAGCAGCTCACAGGGGAACAAAGCTTTCTTT.

V gene TRBV5-1 combines with J gene TRBJ2-7; TRBD1 agrees at 10 bases. Trimming took 3 bases from V and 3 from J; bases not matched to a gene: 9. The CDR3 is 16 amino acids. The germline V gene has CDR1 SGHRS and CDR2 YFSETQ. As DNA, the CDR3 is TGCGCCAGCAGCTGGGGGACAGGGGAGGGGTTCTACGAGCAGTACTTC. Protein sequence: CASSWGTGEGFYEQYF.

The V call is TRBV11-1, the J call TRBJ2-1; a weak D match, TRBD1 (5 bases). This CDR3 has 12 amino acids. Germline V gene lookup returns CDR1 SGHAT and CDR2 FQDESV (reference sequence). Deletions cut 2 bases from V and 8 bases from J, with 7 bases between. The CDR3 reads CASSLSGHEQFF. The CDR3 DNA reads as TGTGCCAGCAGCTTATCAGGGCATGAGCAGTTCTTC.

This chain links TRBV6-6 with TRBJ2-7; TRBD2 agrees at 8 bases. With 2 bases clipped from V and 2 bases from J, the junction kept 8 bases outside the gene matches. The CDR3 is 16 residues long. CDR1 MNHNY and CDR2 SVGAGI come from the germline V gene (reference sequence). The CDR3 nucleotides are TGTGCCAGCAGTTACGGCAGCGGGGGAGGGCCCTACGAGCAGTACTTC. Its translation: CASSYGSGGGPYEQYF.

The chain has TRBV7-9 and TRBJ2-7; possibly TRBD1 for D (5 bases). Per the germline V gene, CDR1 is SEHNR and CDR2 is FQNEAQ (reference sequence). CDR3 size: 13 residues. Trimming stripped 5 bases from V and 3 bases from J, with 11 bases between. The chain's CDR3 is CASSGDRYYEQYF. CDR3 nucleotide sequence: TGTGCCAGCAGCGGCGACAGATACTACGAGCAGTACTTC.

This clone showed up just once. This chain connects TRBV7-9 to TRBJ2-2, with D unresolved. This CDR3 region has 16 residues. V shed 2 bases and J shed 0 bases, with 10 bases lying between them. CDR1 SEHNR and CDR2 FQNEAQ come from the germline V gene (reference sequence). This CDR3 is CASSLSLSANTGELFF. DNA of the CDR3: TGTGCCAGCAGCTTAAGTCTTTCAGCGAACACCGGGGAGCTGTTTTTT. Filled out from reference TRBV7-9 and TRBJ2-2, the complete variable domain reads DTGVSQNPRHKITKRGQNVTFRCDPISEHNRLYWYRQTLGQGPEFLTYFQNEAQLEKSRLLSDRFSAERPKGSFSTLEIQRTEQGDSAMYLCASSLSLSANTGELFFGEGSRLTVL.

This clone showed up just a few times. The chain has TRBV4-2 and TRBJ2-7, with D perhaps being TRBD1 or TRBD2 (6 bases each). Trimming removed 0 bases at V and 5 bases at J, with 17 bases between. The CDR3 is 16 amino acids. Germline V lookup: CDR1 LGHNA, CDR2 YNFKEQ. The CDR3 loop is CASSQDFGLRGDEQYF. CDR3 coding DNA: TGTGCCAGCAGCCAAGATTTCGGACTAAGGGGGGACGAGCAGTACTTC.